This T cell receptor (gamma chain) stems from a study of γδ T cells in repeated Plasmodium falciparum infection. Flow sorting of PBMC yielded separate Vgamma9/Vdelta2+ and Vdelta2-negative gammadelta T cell populations for bulk repertoire analysis. In regard to this clone: TCRdb's protein, taken from a much larger clone, differs from this DNA's translation at residue 3, likely owing to a read error; the protein displayed comes from the DNA.

The CDR3 sequence is 18 residues long. Germline V gene sequence: CDR1 GITISATS, CDR2 ISYDGTV (reference sequence). TCRdb applied CATT to the multiplex PCR reads for clone calling. The sample lists 27,000 or so gamma-chain clones; 1.4% were seen once. Sequencing input: gamma-delta T cells from blood. The chain carries TRGV9 and TRGJP. No J gene is reported in TCRdb; it was inferred here by comparing the DNA with germline. The receptor comes from a pool of human donors (malaria-infected and uninfected, not separated). The CDR3 coding sequence is TGTGCCTCGTGGGAGGGCACCCCTCAAGAGTTGGGCAAAAAAATCAAGGTATTT. It translates to CASWEGTPQELGKKIKVF.